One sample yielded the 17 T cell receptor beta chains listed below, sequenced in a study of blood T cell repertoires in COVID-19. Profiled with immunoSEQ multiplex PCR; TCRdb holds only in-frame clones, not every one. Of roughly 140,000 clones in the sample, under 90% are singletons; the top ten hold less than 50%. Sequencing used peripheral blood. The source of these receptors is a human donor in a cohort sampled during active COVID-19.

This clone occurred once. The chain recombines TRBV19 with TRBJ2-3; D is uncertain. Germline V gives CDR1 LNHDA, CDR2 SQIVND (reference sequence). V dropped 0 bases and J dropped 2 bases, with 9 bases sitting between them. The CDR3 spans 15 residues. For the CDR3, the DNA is TGTGCCAGTAGTATAGACACGGTCCCCACAGATACGCAGTATTTT. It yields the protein CASSIDTVPTDTQYF.

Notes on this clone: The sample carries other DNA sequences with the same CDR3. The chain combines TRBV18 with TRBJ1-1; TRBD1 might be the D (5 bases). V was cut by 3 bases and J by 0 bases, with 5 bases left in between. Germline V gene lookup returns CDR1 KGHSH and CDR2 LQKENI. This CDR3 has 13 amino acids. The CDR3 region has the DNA TGTGCCAGCTCACCGGACATGAACACTGAAGCTTTCTTT. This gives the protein CASSPDMNTEAFF.

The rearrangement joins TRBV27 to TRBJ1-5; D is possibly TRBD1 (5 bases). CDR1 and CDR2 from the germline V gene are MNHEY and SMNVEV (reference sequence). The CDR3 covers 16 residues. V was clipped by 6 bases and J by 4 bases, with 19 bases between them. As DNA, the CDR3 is TGTGCCAGCAGCCCGTTTCCGGTGGGGGGGAATCAGCCCCAGCATTTT. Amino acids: CASSPFPVGGNQPQHF.

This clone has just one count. CDR3 sequence reads: CASSFPRQGMSYGYTF. DNA of the CDR3: TGTGCCAGCAGCTTCCCTCGACAGGGGATGAGCTATGGCTACACCTTC. The rearrangement links TRBV7-9 to TRBJ1-2, with 8 bases aligning to TRBD1. V trimming: 3 bases; J trimming: 4 bases; junction bases outside the gene matches: 10. The CDR3 is 16 amino acids. CDR1 is SEHNR, CDR2 FQNEAQ, per germline (reference sequence).

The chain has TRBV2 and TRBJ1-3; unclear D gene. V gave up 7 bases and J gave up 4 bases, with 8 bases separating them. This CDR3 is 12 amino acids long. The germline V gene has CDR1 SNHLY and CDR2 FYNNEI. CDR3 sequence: CASIGGGNTIYF. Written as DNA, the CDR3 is TGTGCCAGCATCGGAGGGGGAAACACCATATATTTT. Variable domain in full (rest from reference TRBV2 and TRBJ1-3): EPEVTQTPSHQVTQMGQEVILRCVPISNHLYFYWYRQILGQKVEFLVSFYNNEISEKSEIFDDQFSVERPDGSNFTLKIRSTKLEDSAMYFCASIGGGNTIYFGEGSWLTVV.

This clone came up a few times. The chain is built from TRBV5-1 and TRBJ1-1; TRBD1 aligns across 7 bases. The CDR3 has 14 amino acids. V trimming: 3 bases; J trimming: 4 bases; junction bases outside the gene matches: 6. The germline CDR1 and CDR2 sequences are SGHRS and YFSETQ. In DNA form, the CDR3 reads TGCGCCAGCAGCTCCCGACAGGGATCCACTGAAGCTTTCTTT. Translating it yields CASSSRQGSTEAFF.

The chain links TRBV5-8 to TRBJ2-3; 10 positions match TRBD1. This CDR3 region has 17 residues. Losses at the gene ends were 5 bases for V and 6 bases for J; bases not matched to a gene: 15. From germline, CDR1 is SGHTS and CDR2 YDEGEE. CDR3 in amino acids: CASSHRQGALAPDTQYF. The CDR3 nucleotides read TGTGCCAGCAGTCACCGACAGGGGGCTCTGGCACCTGATACGCAGTATTTT. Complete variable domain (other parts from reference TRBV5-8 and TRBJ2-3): EAGVTQSPTHLIKTRGQQATLRCSPISGHTSVYWYQQALGLGLQFLLWYDEGEERNRGNFPPRFSGRQFPNYSSELNVNALELEDSALYLCASSHRQGALAPDTQYFGPGTRLTVL.

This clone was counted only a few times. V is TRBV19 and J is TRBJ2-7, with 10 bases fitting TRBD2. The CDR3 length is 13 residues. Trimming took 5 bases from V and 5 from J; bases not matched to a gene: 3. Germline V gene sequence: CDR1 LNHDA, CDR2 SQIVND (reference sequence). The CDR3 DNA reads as TGTGCCAGTAGTCGGCTAGCGGGGGACGAGCAGTACTTC. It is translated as CASSRLAGDEQYF.

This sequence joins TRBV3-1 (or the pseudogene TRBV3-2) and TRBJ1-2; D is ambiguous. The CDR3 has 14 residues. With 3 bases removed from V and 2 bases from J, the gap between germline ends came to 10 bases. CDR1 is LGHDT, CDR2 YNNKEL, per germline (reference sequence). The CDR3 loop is CASSQAGLNYGYTF. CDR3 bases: TGTGCCAGCAGCCAGGCAGGACTAAACTATGGCTACACCTTC.

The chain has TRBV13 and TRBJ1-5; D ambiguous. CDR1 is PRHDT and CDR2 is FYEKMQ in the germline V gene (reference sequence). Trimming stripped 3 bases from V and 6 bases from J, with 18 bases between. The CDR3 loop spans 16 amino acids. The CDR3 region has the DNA TGTGCCAGCAGCTTCGGAGATCGGCCCGGAGGTCAGCCCCAGCATTTT. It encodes CASSFGDRPGGQPQHF.

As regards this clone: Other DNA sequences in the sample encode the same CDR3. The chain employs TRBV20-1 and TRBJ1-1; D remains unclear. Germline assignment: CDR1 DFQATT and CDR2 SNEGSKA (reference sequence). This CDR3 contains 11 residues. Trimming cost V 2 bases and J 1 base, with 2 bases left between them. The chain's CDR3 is CSARQNTEAFF. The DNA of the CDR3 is TGCAGTGCTAGACAGAACACTGAAGCTTTCTTT.

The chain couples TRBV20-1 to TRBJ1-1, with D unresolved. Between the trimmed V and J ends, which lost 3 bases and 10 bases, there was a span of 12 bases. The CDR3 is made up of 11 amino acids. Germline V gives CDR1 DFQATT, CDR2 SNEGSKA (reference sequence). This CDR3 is CSASDGRGAFF. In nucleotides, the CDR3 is TGCAGTGCTAGTGACGGGAGAGGAGCTTTCTTT.

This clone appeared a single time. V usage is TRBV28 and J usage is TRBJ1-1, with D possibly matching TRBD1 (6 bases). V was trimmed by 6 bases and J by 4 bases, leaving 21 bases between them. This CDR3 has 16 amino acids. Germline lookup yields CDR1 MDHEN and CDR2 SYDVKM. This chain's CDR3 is CASSPYFRGGGTEAFF. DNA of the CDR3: TGTGCCAGCAGCCCCTATTTTAGGGGAGGGGGCACTGAAGCTTTCTTT.

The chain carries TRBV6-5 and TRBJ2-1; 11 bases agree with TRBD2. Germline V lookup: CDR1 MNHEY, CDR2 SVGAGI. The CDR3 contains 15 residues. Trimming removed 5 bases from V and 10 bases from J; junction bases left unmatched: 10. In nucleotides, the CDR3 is TGTGCCAGCAGTCTCGGACTAGCGGGCGAATTCGAGCAGTTCTTC. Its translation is CASSLGLAGEFEQFF.

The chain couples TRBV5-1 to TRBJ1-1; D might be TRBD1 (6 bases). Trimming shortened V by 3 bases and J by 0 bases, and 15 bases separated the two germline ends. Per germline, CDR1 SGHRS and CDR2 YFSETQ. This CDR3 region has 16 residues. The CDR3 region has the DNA TGCGCCAGCAGCTCCCCGCCGGGACACGTGAACACTGAAGCTTTCTTT. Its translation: CASSSPPGHVNTEAFF.

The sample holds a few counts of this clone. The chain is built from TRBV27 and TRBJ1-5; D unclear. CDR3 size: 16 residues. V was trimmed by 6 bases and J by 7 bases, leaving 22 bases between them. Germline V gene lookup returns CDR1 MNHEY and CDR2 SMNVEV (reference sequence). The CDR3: CASSRTGSPHRQPQHF. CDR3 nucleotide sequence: TGTGCCAGCAGCCGCACTGGGAGTCCCCACAGACAGCCCCAGCATTTT.

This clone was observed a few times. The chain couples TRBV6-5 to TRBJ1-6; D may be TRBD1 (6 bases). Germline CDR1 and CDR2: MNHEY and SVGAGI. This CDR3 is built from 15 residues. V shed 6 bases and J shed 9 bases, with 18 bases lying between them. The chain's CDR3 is CASRSRGSAGSPLHF. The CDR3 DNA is TGTGCCAGCAGGAGCAGGGGATCAGCAGGTTCACCCCTCCACTTT.